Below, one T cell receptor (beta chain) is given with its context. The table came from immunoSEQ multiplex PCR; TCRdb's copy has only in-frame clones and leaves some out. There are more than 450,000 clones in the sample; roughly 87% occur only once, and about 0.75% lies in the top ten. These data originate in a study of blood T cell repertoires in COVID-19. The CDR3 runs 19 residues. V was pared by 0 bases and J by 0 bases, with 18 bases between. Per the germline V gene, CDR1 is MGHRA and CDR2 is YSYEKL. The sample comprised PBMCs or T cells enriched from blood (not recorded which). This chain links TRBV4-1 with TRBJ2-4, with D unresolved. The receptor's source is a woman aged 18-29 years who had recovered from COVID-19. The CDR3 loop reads CASSQERITLPLAKNIQYF. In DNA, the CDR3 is TGCGCCAGCAGCCAAGAGAGGATTACCCTACCCCTAGCCAAAAACATTCAGTACTTC.